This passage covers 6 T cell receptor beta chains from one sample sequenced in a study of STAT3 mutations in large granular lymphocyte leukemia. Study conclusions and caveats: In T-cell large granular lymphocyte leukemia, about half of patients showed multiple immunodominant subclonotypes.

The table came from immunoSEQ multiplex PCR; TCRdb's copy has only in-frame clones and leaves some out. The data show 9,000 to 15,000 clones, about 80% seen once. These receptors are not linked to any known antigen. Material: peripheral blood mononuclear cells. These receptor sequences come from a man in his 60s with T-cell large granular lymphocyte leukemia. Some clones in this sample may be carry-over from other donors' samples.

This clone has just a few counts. The chain's CDR3 is CASKAGAGTDTQYF. The CDR3 DNA is TGTGCCAGTAAAGCGGGGGCGGGCACAGATACGCAGTATTTT. The rearrangement joins TRBV19 to TRBJ2-3, with 8 positions matching TRBD2. Germline assignment: CDR1 LNHDA and CDR2 SQIVND (reference sequence). V shed 7 bases and J 1 base; nucleotides not matched to a gene: 4. There are 14 residues in the CDR3.

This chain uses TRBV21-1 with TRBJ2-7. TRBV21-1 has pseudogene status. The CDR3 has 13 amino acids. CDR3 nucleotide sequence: TGTGCCAGCAGCCACATTTGGGGGTACGAGCAGTACTTC. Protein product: CASSHIWGYEQYF.

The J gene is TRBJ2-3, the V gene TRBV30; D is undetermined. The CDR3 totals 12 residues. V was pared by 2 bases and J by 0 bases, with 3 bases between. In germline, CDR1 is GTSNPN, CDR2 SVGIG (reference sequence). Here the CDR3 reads CAWSTSTDTQYF. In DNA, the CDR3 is TGTGCCTGGAGTACCAGCACAGATACGCAGTATTTT.

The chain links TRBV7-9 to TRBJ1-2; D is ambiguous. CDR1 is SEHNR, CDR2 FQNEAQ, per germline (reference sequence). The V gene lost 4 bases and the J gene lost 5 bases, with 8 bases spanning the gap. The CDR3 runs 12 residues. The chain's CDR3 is CASSSGDYGYTF. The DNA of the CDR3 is TGTGCCAGCAGCTCCGGGGATTATGGCTACACCTTC.

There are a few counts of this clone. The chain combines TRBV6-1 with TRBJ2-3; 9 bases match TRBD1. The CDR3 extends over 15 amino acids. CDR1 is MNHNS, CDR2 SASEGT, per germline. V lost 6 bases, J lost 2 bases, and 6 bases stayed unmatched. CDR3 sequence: CASRTGTGHTDTQYF. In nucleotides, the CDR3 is TGTGCCAGCAGGACCGGGACAGGGCACACAGATACGCAGTATTTT.

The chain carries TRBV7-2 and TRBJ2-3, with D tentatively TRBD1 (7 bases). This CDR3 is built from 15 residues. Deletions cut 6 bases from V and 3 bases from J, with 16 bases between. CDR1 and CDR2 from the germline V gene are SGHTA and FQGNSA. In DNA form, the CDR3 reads TGTGCCAGCAGGCAGGGGGGACACAATACAGATACGCAGTATTTT. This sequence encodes CASRQGGHNTDTQYF.